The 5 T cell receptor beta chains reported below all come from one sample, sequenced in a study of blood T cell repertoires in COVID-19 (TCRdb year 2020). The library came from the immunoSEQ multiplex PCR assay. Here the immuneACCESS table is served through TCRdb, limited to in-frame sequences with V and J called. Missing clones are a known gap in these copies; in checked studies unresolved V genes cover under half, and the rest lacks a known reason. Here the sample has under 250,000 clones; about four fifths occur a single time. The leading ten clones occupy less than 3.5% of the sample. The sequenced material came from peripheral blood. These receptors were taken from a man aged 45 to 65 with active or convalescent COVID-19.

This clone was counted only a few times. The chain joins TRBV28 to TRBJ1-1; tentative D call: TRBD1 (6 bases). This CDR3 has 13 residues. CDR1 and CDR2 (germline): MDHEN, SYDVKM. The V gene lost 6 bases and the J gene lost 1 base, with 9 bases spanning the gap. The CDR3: CASSGTPNTEAFF. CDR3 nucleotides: TGTGCCAGCAGCGGGACACCGAACACTGAAGCTTTCTTT.

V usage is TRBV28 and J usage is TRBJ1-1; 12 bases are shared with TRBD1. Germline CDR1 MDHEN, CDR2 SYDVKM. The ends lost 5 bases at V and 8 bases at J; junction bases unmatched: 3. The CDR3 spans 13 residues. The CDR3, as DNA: TGTGCCAGCAGTGGGGGGACAGGGGGCGAAGCTTTCTTT. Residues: CASSGGTGGEAFF.

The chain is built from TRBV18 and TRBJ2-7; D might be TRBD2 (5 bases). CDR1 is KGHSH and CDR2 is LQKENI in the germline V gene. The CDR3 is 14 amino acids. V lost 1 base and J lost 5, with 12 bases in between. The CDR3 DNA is TGTGCCAGCTCACCACTCGGGATGCTCAACGAGCAGTACTTC. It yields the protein CASSPLGMLNEQYF.

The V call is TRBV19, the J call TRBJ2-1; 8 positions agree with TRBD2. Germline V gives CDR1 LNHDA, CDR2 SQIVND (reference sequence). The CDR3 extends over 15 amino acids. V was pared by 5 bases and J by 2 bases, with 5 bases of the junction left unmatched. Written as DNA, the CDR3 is TGTGCCAGTAGTCCGTCCGGGGGGGCCTACAATGAGCAGTTCTTC. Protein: CASSPSGGAYNEQFF. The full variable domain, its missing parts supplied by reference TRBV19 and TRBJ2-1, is DGGITQSPKYLFRKEGQNVTLSCEQNLNHDAMYWYRQDPGQGLRLIYYSQIVNDFQKGDIAEGYSVSREKKESFPLTVTSAQKNPTAFYLCASSPSGGAYNEQFFGPGTRLTVL.

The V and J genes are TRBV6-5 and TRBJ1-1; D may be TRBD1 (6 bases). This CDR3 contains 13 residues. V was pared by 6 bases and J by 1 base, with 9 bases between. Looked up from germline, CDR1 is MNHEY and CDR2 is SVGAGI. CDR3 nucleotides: TGTGCCAGCAGCCAGGACAGGAACACTGAAGCTTTCTTT. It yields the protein CASSQDRNTEAFF.